The present T cell receptor beta chain was sequenced within a study of blood T cells in healthy people across ages. The CDR3 contains 14 residues. Trimming took 2 bases from V and 0 from J, leaving 9 bases between them. Germline-derived CDR1 and CDR2 are SGDLS and YYNGEE. Notes on this clonotype: Its antigen is still unknown.

A J-beta primer mix and a sample-barcoded 5' primer were used in a second PCR of about 7 to 12 cycles. With 12 random nucleotides, a template-switch adaptor tagged each individual cDNA molecule. From each sample, at least 2.5 million paired-end reads containing CDR3 were obtained. One entry per CDR3 protein results from TCRdb running MiXCR on the 5' RACE reads. The top ten hold more than 4% of the sample, which has 1.5 million to 1.9 million distinct CDR3 sequences, under 55% seen once. Notes on the study in general: Not knowing donor CMV status may have confounded expanded clonotype changes. It was not possible, with unsorted PBMCs, to conclusively compare naive and antigen-experienced cells.

The chain employs TRBV9 and TRBJ2-7; D is possibly TRBD1 (5 bases). Sequenced material: blood. The receptor was isolated from a woman aged 18-35 years in good health. The CDR3 DNA reads TGTGCCAGCAGCGTCCCTGACAGCTCCTACGAGCAGTACTTC. It translates to CASSVPDSSYEQYF. Together with reference TRBV9 and TRBJ2-7, the CDR3 gives the full variable domain: DSGVTQTPKHLITATGQRVTLRCSPRSGDLSVYWYQQSLDQGLQFLIQYYNGEERAKGNILERFSAQQFPDLHSELNLSSLELGDSALYFCASSVPDSSYEQYFGPGTRLTVT.